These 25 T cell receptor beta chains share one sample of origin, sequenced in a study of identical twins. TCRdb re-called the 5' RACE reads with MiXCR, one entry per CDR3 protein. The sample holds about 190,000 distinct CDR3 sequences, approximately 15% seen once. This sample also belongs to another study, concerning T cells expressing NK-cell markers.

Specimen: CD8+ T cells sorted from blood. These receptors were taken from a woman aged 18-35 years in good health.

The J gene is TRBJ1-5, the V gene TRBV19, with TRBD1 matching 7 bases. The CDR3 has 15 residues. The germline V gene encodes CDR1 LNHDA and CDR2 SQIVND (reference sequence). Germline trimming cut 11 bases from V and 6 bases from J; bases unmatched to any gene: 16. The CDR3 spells CAPAPDRVTFQPQHF. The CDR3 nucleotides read TGTGCCCCCGCGCCTGACAGGGTAACTTTTCAGCCCCAGCATTTT.

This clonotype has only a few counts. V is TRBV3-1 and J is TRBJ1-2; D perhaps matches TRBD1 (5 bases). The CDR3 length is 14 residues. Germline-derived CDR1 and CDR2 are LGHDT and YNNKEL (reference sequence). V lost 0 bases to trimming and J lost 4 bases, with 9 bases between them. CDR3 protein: CASSQESGLYGYTF. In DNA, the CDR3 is TGTGCCAGCAGCCAAGAGTCGGGACTCTATGGCTACACCTTC.

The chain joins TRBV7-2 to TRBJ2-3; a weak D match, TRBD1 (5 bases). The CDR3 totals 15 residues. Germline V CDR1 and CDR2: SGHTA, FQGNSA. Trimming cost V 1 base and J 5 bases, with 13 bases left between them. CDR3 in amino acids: CASSLGFREGDTQYF. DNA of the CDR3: TGTGCCAGCAGCTTAGGTTTCAGGGAAGGAGATACGCAGTATTTT. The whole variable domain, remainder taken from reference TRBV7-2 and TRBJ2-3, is GAGVSQSPSNKVTEKGKDVELRCDPISGHTALYWYRQSLGQGLEFLIYFQGNSAPDKSGLPSDRFSAERTGGSVSTLTIQRTQQEDSAVYLCASSLGFREGDTQYFGPGTRLTVL.

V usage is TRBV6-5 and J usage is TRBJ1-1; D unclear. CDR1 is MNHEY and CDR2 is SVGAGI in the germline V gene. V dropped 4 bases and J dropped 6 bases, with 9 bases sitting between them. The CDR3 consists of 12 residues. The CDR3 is CASSSIGPEAFF. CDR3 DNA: TGTGCCAGCAGTTCGATTGGTCCTGAAGCTTTCTTT.

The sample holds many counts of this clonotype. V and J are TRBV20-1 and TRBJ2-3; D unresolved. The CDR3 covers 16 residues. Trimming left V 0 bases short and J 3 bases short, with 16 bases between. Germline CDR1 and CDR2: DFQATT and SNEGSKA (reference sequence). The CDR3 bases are TGCAGTGCTAGAGATTCGGATAAAGGTAGAACAGATACGCAGTATTTT. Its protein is CSARDSDKGRTDTQYF.

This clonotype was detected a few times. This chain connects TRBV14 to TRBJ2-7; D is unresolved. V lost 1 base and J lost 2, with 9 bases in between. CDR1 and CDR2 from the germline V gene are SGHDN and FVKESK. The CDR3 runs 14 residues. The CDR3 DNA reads TGTGCCAGCAGCCAAGGACTGCGTACCTACGAGCAGTACTTC. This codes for CASSQGLRTYEQYF.

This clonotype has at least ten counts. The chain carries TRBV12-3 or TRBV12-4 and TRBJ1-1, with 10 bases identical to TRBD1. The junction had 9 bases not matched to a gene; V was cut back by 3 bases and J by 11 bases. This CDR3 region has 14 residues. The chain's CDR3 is CASSFGTGAWAAFF. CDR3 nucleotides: TGTGCCAGCAGTTTTGGGACAGGGGCTTGGGCGGCTTTCTTT.

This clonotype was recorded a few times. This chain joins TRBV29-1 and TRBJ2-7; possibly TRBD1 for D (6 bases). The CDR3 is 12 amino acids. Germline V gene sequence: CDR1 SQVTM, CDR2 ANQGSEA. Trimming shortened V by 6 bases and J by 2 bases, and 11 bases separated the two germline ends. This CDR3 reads CSVEDSPYEQYF. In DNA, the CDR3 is TGCAGCGTAGAGGACAGCCCCTACGAGCAGTACTTC.

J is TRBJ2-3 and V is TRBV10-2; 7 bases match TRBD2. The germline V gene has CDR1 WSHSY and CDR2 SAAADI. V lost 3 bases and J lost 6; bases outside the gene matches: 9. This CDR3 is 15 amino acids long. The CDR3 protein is CASSELAGLTDTQYF. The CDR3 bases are TGCGCCAGCAGTGAATTAGCGGGTCTTACTGATACGCAGTATTTT.

CDR3 DNA sequence: TGTGCCAGCTTACCCCGGGACAGGGCCCGCCACAATGAGCAGTTCTTC. Translating it yields CASLPRDRARHNEQFF. The rearrangement uses TRBV25-1 and TRBJ2-1, with TRBD1 matching 9 bases. V was clipped by 8 bases and J by 5 bases; unmatched bases: 13. CDR1 is MGHDK and CDR2 is SYGVNS in the germline V gene. This CDR3 has 16 amino acids.

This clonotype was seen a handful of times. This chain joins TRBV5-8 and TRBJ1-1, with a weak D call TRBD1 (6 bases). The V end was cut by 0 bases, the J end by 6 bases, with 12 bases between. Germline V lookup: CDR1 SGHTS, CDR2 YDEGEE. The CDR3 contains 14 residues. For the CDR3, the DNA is TGTGCCAGCAGCTTGGCGGCAGGGGCGGCTGAAGCTTTCTTT. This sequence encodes CASSLAAGAAEAFF.

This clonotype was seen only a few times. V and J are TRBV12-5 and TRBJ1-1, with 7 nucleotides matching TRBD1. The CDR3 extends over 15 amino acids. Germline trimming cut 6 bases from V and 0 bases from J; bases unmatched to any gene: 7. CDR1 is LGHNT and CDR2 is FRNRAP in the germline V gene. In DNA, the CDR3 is TGTGCTAGTGGCCCCGTTGGGACAGTGAACACTGAAGCTTTCTTT. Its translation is CASGPVGTVNTEAFF.

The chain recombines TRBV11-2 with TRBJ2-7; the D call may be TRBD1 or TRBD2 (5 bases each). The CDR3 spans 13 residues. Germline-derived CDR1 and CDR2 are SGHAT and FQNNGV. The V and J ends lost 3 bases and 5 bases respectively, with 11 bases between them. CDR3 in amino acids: CASSFPGRHEQYF. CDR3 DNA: TGTGCCAGCAGCTTCCCGGGACGGCACGAGCAGTACTTC.

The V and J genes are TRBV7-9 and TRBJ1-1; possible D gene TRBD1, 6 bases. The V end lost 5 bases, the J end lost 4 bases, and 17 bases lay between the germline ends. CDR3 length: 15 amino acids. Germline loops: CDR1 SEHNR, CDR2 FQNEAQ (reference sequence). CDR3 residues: CASSSRGRGVTEAFF. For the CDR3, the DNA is TGTGCCAGCAGCAGCCGTGGCAGGGGCGTCACTGAAGCTTTCTTT. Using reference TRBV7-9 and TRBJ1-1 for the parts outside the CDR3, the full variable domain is DTGVSQNPRHKITKRGQNVTFRCDPISEHNRLYWYRQTLGQGPEFLTYFQNEAQLEKSRLLSDRFSAERPKGSFSTLEIQRTEQGDSAMYLCASSSRGRGVTEAFFGQGTRLTVV.

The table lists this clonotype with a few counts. CDR3 in DNA: TGCAGCGCGGCAGGGGGACAGGTGGCCACAGATACGCAGTATTTT. It codes for CSAAGGQVATDTQYF. The chain uses TRBV29-1 and TRBJ2-3; 8 bases are shared with TRBD1. V lost 7 bases, J lost 2 bases, and 11 bases stayed unmatched. This CDR3 has 15 residues. The germline CDR1 and CDR2 sequences are SQVTM and ANQGSEA.

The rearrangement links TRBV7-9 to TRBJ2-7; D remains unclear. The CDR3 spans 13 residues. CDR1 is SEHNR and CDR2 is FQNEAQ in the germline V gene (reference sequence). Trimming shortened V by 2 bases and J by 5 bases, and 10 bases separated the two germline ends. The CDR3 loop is CASSLWSEDEQYF. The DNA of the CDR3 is TGTGCCAGCAGCTTATGGTCAGAGGACGAGCAGTACTTC.

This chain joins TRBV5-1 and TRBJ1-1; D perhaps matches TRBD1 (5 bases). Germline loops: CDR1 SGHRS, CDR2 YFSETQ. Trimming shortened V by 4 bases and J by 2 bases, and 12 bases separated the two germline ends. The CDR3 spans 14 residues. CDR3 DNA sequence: TGCGCCAGCAGCAAATCCGGACATAACACTGAAGCTTTCTTT. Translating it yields CASSKSGHNTEAFF.

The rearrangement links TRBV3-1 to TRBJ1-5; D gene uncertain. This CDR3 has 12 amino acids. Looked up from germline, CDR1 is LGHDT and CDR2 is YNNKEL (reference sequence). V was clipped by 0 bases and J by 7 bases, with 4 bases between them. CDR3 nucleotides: TGTGCCAGCAGCCAAGAGGGGCAGCCCCAGCATTTT. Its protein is CASSQEGQPQHF.

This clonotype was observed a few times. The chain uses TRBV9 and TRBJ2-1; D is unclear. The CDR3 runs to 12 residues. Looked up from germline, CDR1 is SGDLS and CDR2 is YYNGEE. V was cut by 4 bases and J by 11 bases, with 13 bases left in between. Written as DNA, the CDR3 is TGTGCCAGCAGCCCCGACGAATCTAAGCAGTTCTTC. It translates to CASSPDESKQFF.

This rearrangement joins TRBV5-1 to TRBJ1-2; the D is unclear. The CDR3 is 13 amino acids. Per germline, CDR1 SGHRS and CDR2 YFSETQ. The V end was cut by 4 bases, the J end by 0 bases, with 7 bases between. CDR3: CASSVTANYGYTF. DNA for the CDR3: TGCGCCAGCAGCGTTACAGCTAACTATGGCTACACCTTC. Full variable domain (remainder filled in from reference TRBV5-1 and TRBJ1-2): KAGVTQTPRYLIKTRGQQVTLSCSPISGHRSVSWYQQTPGQGLQFLFEYFSETQRNKGNFPGRFSGRQFSNSRSEMNVSTLELGDSALYLCASSVTANYGYTFGSGTRLTVV.

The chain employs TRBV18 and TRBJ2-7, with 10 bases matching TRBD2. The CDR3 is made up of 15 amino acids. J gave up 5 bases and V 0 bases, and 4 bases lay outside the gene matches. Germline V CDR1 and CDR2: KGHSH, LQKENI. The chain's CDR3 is CASSPPGTSVNEQYF. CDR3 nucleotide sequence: TGTGCCAGCTCACCACCGGGGACTAGCGTCAACGAGCAGTACTTC.

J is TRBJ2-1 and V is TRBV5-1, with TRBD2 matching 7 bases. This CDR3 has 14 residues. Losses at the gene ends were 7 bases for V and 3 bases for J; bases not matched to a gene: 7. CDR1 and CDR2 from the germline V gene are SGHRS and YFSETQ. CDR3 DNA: TGCGCCAGCGCGGAGGGGACTAACTACAATGAGCAGTTCTTC. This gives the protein CASAEGTNYNEQFF.

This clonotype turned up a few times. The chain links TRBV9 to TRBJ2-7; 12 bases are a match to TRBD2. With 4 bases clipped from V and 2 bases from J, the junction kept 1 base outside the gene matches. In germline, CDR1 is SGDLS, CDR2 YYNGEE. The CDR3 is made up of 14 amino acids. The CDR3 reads CASSPSGGAYEQYF. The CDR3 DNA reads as TGTGCCAGCAGCCCTAGCGGGGGGGCCTACGAGCAGTACTTC.

The CDR3 DNA is TGTGCCAGCAGCCTCCGGGACTACATGGGAATCCATGAGCAGTTCTTC. This sequence encodes CASSLRDYMGIHEQFF. The chain uses TRBV14 and TRBJ2-1; 7 bases are a match to TRBD2. The CDR3 extends over 16 amino acids. The trim removed 4 bases at V and 8 bases at J, leaving 14 bases unmatched. From germline, CDR1 is SGHDN and CDR2 FVKESK.

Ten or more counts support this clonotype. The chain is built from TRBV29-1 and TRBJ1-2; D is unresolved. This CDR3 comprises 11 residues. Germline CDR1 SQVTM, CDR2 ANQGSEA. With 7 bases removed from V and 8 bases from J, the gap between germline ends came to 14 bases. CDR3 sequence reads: CSAPLVGGYTF. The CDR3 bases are TGCAGCGCCCCGCTCGTAGGGGGCTACACCTTC.